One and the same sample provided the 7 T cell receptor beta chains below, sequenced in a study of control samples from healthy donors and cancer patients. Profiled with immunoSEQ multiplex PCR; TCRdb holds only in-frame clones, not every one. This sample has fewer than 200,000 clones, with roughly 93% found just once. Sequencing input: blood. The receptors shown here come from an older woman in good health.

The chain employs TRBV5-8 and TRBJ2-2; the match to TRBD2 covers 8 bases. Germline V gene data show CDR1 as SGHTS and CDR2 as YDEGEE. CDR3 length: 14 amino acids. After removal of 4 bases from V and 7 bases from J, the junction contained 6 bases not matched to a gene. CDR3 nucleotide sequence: TGTGCCAGCAGCAGACTAGCGCGGGGCGGGGAGCTGTTTTTT. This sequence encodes CASSRLARGGELFF.

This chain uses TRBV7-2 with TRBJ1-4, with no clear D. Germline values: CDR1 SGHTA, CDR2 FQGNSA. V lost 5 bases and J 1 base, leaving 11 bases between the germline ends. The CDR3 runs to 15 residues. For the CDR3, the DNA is TGTGCCAGCAGCCCAGCGGGGTTAACTAATGAAAAACTGTTTTTT. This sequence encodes CASSPAGLTNEKLFF.

CDR3 sequence reads: CASSGGRGSGYTF. Written as DNA, the CDR3 is TGTGCCAGCAGCGGGGGGCGGGGAAGTGGCTACACCTTC. The chain links TRBV28 to TRBJ1-2; the D gene is possibly TRBD1 (6 bases). Germline lookup yields CDR1 MDHEN and CDR2 SYDVKM. The CDR3 loop spans 13 amino acids. V lost 6 bases to trimming and J lost 7 bases, with 15 bases between them.

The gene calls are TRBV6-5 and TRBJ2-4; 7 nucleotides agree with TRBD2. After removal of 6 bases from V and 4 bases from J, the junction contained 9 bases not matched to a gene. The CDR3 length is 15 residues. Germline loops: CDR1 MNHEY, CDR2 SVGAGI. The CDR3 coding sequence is TGTGCCAGCAGCTTGACCGGGACTACTAAAAACATTCAGTACTTC. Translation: CASSLTGTTKNIQYF.

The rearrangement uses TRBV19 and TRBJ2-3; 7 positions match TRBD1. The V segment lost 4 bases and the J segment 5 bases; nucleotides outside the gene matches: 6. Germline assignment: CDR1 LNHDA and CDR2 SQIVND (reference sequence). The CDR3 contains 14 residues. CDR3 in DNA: TGTGCCAGTAGTAACAGGGGACAGATAGATACGCAGTATTTT. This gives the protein CASSNRGQIDTQYF.

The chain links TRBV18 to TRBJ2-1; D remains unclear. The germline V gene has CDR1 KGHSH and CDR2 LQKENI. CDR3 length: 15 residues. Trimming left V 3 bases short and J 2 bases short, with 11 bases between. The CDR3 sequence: CASSPSAETYNEQFF. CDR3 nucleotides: TGTGCCAGCTCACCGTCGGCTGAGACCTACAATGAGCAGTTCTTC.

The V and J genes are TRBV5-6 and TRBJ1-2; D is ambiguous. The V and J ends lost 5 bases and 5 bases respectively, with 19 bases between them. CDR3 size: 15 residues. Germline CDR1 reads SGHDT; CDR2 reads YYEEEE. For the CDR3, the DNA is TGTGCCAGCAGACCCCGCGGTGGGGTAAGGTATGGCTACACCTTC. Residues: CASRPRGGVRYGYTF.